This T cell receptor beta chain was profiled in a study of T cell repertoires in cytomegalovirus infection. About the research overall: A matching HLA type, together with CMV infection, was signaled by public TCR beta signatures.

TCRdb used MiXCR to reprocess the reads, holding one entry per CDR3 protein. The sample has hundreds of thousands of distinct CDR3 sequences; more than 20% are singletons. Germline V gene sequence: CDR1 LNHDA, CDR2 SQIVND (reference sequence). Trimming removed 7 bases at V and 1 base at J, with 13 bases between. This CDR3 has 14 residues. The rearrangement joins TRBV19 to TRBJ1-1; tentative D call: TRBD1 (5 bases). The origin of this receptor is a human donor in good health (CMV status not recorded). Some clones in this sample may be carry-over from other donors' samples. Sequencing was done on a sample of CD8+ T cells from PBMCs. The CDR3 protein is CASTDSKANTEAFF. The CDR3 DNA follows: TGTGCCAGTACCGACAGCAAGGCGAACACTGAAGCTTTCTTT.